This T cell receptor (beta chain) was identified in a study of blood T cell repertoires in COVID-19 (dated by TCRdb to the early 2020s). Turning to the overall study: Samples from collaborators originated in the United States, Italy and Spain and spanned both the acute and convalescent phases of COVID-19. The prospective study material was composed of cDNA or gDNA derived from T cells, B-cell-depleted T cells, or PBMCs. The dataset comprised deeply sampled blood TCRbeta repertoires from subjects exposed to, actively infected with, or recovered from COVID-19. A freely available public database, intended as a resource for researchers studying the immune response to SARS-CoV-2, is where the repertoires were released. Samples were obtained from the ongoing ImmuneRACE study (first 160 participants) and from some 1,200 subjects provided by 6 global collaborators. Sample metadata almost always included a de-identified subject ID, COVID-19 status, age in years and sex. Where HLA class I and class II types were available, the types were taken from metadata supplied by the sample provider, not from assay-based typing.

Note on this clone: The specificity of this receptor is unknown. There are no base qualities to consult, and no much larger clone falls within one base.

What the authors observed across the whole study: Clinical and demographic metadata were provided uncurated, with the amount varying by source and participant.

Participants in the prospective study were aged about 18 to 95 years, lived in 24 United States geographic areas, and enrolled through a virtual design. To assign participants to cohorts, the prospective study relied on clinical history that participants themselves reported in a screening survey and a study questionnaire. Mobile phlebotomists in the prospective study collected whole blood, serum and a nasopharyngeal or oropharyngeal swab from every participant. Participants in the prospective study had the option to provide additional blood draws and questionnaires over an approximately 2-month period. Before DNA extraction, blood samples from the prospective study were shipped at room temperature or frozen. TCRbeta CDR3 regions were amplified from genomic DNA using the immunoSEQ Assay, a bias-controlled multiplex PCR. The published analysis was carried out like this. The number of nucleated cells in each sample was estimated by amplification of reference gene primers within the assay. Sequence reads were collapsed and filtered to measure the absolute abundance of every unique TCRbeta CDR3 rearrangement. For each sample, productive Simpson clonality was calculated by taking the square root of Simpson's diversity index across productive rearrangements. Not all clones reach the TCRdb copy of this immuneACCESS table, which keeps in-frame sequences only. Checked studies attribute under half of the gap to unresolved V genes and leave the rest unexplained. The DNA gave D and trimming, while V, J and clone size come from that table. The sample table lists some 220,000 clones, more than 80% of them with a count of one. Jointly, the top ten make up 3% to 3.5% of the sample.

The TCR sequence derives from a young woman in a cohort exposed to, infected with or recovered from COVID-19 (not recorded which). The material sequenced was PBMCs or T cells enriched from blood (not recorded which).

The CDR3 amino acid sequence is: CASSSGQELYGYTF. In nucleotides, the sequence is TGTGCCAGTAGCTCGGGACAGGAACTATATGGCTACACCTTC. This receptor chain uses TRBV19 and TRBJ1-2; 8 central nucleotides agree with TRBD1. CDR1 and CDR2, looked up from the germline V gene (reference sequence), are LNHDA and SQIVND. The germline V and J ends show losses of 6 bases and 5 bases respectively, and no gene match explains 8 bases of the junction. The CDR3 goes from the cysteine to the phenylalanine over 14 residues. The retained sequence is limited to the CDR3, 42 bases, with the frame set at the first base.